This T cell receptor (beta chain) comes out of a study of beta chain features in type 1 diabetes. Study-wide points: In the patient group, naive, central memory and Treg TCRB repertoires seemed more alike than in the healthy donor group. Shorter TCRB CDR3s, moderately but significantly so, marked every one of the four CD4+ subsets in Type 1 diabetes patients.

A heparinised blood draw that averaged about 0.11 L was obtained once from each donor. The study reverse transcribed the entire isolated RNA, so it sequenced expressed TCRB transcripts. Profiling relied on immunoSEQ multiplex PCR, and the TCRdb table lists in-frame clones only, not all of them. Of about 150,000 clones in the sample, about an eighth were seen once. Remarks on this clone: The antigen is undetermined.

The V gene's germline CDR1 is SGHAT and CDR2 FQNNGV. CDR3 length: 14 residues. Trimming shortened V by 5 bases and J by 0 bases, and 9 bases separated the two germline ends. V usage is TRBV11-2 and J usage is TRBJ2-3; no definite D call. This clonotype was obtained from a young man with type 1 diabetes. Sequenced material: central memory CD4+ T cells from blood. The CDR3 sequence: CASSEMWSTDTQYF. CDR3 nucleotide sequence: TGTGCCAGCAGCGAGATGTGGAGCACAGATACGCAGTATTTT.